The T cell receptor beta chain described here comes from a study of blood T cell repertoires in COVID-19. Overall study context: The samples span acute and convalescent COVID-19 from the United States, Italy and Spain. From T cells, B-cell-depleted T cells, or PBMCs came the material, which was cDNA or gDNA.

As processed by the authors: Estimation of nucleated cell counts relied on the amplification of reference gene primers. Method: immunoSEQ multiplex PCR; TCRdb's copy keeps in-frame clones and lacks some. D and trimming come from the DNA, and the V and J calls and clone size come from that table. The sample lists some 100,000 clones, roughly nine tenths occurring once. From germline, CDR1 is ENHRY and CDR2 SYGVKD. The CDR3 length is 16 residues. V lost 4 bases and J lost 7, with 20 bases in between. This receptor was taken from a man in his 60s with acute or convalescent COVID-19. This chain links TRBV10-3 with TRBJ2-1; maybe TRBD2 (6 bases). Sequenced material: peripheral blood. CDR3 coding DNA: TGTGCCATCAGTGCTTCTCGGGCAAACGGAGGGAATGAGCAGTTCTTC. Encoded protein: CAISASRANGGNEQFF.